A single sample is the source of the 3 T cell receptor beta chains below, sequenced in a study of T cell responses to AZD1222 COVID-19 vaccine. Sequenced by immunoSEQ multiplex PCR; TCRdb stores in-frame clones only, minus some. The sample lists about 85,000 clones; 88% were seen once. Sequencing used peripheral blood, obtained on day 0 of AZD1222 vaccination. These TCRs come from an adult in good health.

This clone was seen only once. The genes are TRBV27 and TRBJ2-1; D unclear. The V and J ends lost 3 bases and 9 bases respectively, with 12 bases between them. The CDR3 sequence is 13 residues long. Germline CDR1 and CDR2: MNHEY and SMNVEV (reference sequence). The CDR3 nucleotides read TGTGCCAGCAGTTTTGGAGTAGCTGGTGAGCAGTTCTTC. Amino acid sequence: CASSFGVAGEQFF.

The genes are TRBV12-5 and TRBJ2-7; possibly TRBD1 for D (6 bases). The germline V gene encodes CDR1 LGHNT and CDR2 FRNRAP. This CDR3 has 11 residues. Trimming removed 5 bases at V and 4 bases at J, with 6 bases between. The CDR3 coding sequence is TGTGCTAGTGGTACAGGGTACGAGCAGTACTTC. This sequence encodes CASGTGYEQYF.

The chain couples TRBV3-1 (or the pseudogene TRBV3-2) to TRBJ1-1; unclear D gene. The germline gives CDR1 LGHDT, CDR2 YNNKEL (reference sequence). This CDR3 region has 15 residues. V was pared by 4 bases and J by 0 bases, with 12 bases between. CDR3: CASSPRTAMNTEAFF. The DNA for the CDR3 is TGTGCCAGCAGCCCCCGAACTGCCATGAACACTGAAGCTTTCTTT.